This T cell receptor beta chain was obtained from a study of blood T cell repertoires in COVID-19 (dated by TCRdb to 2020 to 2021). Concerning the study at large: Samples from collaborators originated in the United States, Italy and Spain and spanned both the acute and convalescent phases of COVID-19. The samples were drawn from two sources: the first 160 participants of the ongoing ImmuneRACE study, and 1,000 to 1,500 subjects contributed by 6 global collaborators. Sample metadata almost always included a de-identified subject ID, COVID-19 status, age in years and sex. HLA class I and class II types, where available, came from metadata supplied by the sample provider rather than from assay-based typing. Deeply sampled blood TCRbeta repertoires from subjects exposed to, actively infected with, or recovered from COVID-19 were included in the dataset. A freely available public database, intended as a resource for researchers studying the immune response to SARS-CoV-2, is where the repertoires were released. The prospective study material was composed of cDNA or gDNA derived from T cells, B-cell-depleted T cells, or PBMCs. General findings and caveats noted by the study authors: Clinical and demographic metadata were provided uncurated, with the amount varying by source and participant.

The immunoSEQ Assay, a bias-controlled multiplex PCR, was used to amplify TCRbeta CDR3 regions from genomic DNA. The authors processed their data as follows. Nucleated cell counts per sample were estimated from amplification of reference gene primers within the assay. To quantify the absolute abundance of each unique TCRbeta CDR3 rearrangement, sequence reads were collapsed and filtered. For each sample, productive Simpson clonality was calculated as the square root of Simpson's diversity index across productive rearrangements. The table comes from immuneACCESS by way of TCRdb, which keeps in-frame sequences with V and J called. Part of the clones is missing from these tables; in studies checked, under half for an unresolved V gene and the rest for unknown reasons. V, J and clone size were drawn from that table, and D and trimming were deduced from the DNA. The sample table holds around 41,000 clones, of which 75% to 90% were seen once. Jointly, the top ten make up around 9.6% of the sample.

About this clone itself: Which antigen it targets is not known. Base qualities are not at hand, and no much larger clone is one base apart.

Reading from cysteine to phenylalanine, the CDR3 counts 14 amino acids. Of all the DNA, just the CDR3 is kept, 42 bases in frame from base 1. CDR1 and CDR2, per the germline V gene, are MNHEY and SVGAGI. The V end loses 6 bases and the J end loses 6 bases, and a stretch of 12 bases separates them. Collaborating institutions collected whole blood in K2EDTA tubes following their own protocols. Collaborator samples were shipped for TCRbeta analysis as frozen whole blood, isolated PBMCs, or DNA extracted from either sample type. The chain was built from TRBV6-5 and TRBJ1-6, and perhaps TRBD1 as D gene, on 5 matching bases. The specimen sequenced was peripheral blood. The sequence was obtained from a woman older than 75 with active COVID-19. The CDR3 region reads CASRGGGFNSPLHF. The DNA reads TGTGCCAGCAGGGGCGGGGGGTTTAATTCACCCCTCCACTTT.